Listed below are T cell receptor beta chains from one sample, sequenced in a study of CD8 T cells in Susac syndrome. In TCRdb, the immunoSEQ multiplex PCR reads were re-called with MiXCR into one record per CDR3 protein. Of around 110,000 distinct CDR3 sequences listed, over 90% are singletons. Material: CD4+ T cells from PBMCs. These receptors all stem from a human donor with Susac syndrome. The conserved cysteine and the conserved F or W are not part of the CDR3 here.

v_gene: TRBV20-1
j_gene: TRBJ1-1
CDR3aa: SASRADRGNTEAF

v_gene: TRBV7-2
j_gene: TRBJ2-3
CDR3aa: ATPLPTGQY

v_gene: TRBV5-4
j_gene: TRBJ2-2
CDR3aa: ASSLGLDNTGELF

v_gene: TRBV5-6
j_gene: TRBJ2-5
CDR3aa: ASSVMRPEERETQY

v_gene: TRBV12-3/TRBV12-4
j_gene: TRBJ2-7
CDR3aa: ASSLRTATYEQY

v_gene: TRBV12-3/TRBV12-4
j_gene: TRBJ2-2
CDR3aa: ASSLRGAGGELF

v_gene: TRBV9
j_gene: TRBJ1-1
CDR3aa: ASSVGMNTEAF

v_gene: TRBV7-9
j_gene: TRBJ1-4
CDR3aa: ASSFLGQGSEKLF

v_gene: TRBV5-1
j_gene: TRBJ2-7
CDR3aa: ASSIGTGGYEQY

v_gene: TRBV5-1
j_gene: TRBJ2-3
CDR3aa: ASSLDWTGTTDTQY

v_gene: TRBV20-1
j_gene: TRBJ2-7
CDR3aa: SAPRGQGYEQY

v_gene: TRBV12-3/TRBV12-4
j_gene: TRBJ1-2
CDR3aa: ASSGQEIAGYT

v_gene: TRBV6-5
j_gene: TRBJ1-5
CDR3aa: ASKDGLNQPQH

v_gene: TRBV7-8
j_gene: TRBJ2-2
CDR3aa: ASSLRGPGTGELF

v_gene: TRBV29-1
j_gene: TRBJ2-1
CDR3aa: SVDSYNEQF

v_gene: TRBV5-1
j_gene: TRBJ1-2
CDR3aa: ASSLDQGGYGYT

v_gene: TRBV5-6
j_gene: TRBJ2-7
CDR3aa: ASSPVGTYEQY

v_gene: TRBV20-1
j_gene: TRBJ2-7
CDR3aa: SAPGLAGGEQY

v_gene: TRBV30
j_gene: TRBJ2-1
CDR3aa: AWSGLAGPGNEQF

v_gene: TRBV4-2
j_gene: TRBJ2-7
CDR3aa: ASSQDAAGRYEQY

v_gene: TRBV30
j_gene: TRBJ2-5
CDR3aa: AWSVGTSGRAWIQETQY

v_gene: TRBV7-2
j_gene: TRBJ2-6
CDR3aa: ASSLVLPGANVLT

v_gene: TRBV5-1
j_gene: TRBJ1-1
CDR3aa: ASSLGGSNTEAF

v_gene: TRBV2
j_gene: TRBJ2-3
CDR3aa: ASSGDSGADTQY

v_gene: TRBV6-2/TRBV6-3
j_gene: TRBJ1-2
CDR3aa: ASSRQNYGYT

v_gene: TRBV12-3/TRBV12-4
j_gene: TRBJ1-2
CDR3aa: ASSLRAGTGYGYT

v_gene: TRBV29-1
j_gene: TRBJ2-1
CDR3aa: SVAPSGREEEQF

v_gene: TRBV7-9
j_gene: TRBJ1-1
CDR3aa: ASSPQQGGTEAF

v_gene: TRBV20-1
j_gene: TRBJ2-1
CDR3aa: SAPLGGSEQF

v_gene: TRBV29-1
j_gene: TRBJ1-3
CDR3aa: SVSASGNTIY

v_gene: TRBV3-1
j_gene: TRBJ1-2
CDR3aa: ASSQGQSANYGYT

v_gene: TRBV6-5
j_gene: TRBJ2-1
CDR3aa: ASSSETSGGGNEQF

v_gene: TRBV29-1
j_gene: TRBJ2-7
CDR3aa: SVPGDLIGEQY

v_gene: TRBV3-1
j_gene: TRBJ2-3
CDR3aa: ASSQGRASDTQY

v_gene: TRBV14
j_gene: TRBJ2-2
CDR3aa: ASSQYPGELF

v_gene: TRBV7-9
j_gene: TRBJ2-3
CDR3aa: ASRMQGDTQY

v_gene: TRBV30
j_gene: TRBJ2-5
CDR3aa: AWREAGQSLSTQY

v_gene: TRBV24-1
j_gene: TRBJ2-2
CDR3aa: ATSASGTVFPGELF

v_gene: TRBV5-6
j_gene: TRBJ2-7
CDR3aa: ASSFLGGSYEQY

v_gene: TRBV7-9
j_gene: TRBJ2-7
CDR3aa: ASSPRVGLNTYEQY

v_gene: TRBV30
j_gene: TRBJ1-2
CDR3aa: AWSGTRRIGGYT

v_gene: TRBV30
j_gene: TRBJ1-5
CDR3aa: AWRGGNQPQH

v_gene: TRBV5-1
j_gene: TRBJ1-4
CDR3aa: ASSPGQGKNEKLF